This T cell receptor beta chain was documented in a study of post-analysis software for immune sequencing data. On this clonotype itself: Its antigen is undetermined.

Trimming cost V 5 bases and J 5 bases, with 14 bases left between them. This CDR3 contains 14 residues. Prepared TCR beta cDNA libraries contained unique molecular identifiers. TCRdb independently ran MiXCR on the PCR reads; one entry per CDR3 protein. Of roughly 620,000 distinct CDR3 sequences in the sample, around 40% are singletons; the top ten hold 1.5% to 2%. Study-wide points: Five or six TRBV segments, TRBV5-6, TRBV5-1 and TRBV20-1 among them, were found more frequent in patients than controls.

The V call is TRBV12-3 or TRBV12-4, the J call TRBJ2-3, with D maybe TRBD2 (6 bases). This TCR derives from a girl between 5 and 17 years old with multiple sclerosis. Sequenced material: blood. This CDR3 is CASSPGTPIDTQYF. CDR3 in DNA: TGTGCCAGCAGTCCCGGGACTCCGATAGATACGCAGTATTTT.